What follows describes a single TCR beta chain. The data derive from a study of radiotherapy plus CTLA-4 blockade in lung cancer. V was trimmed by 7 bases and J by 2 bases, leaving 10 bases between them. Looked up from germline, CDR1 is LNHDA and CDR2 is SQIVND (reference sequence). The CDR3 contains 13 residues. Only in-frame clones appear in the TCRdb table, and some are missing; sequencing was by immunoSEQ multiplex PCR. This sample has tens of thousands of clones, with approximately 80% found just once. This receptor was identified in a human donor with non-small cell lung cancer who had a complete response to radiotherapy plus ipilimumab. The V call is TRBV19, the J call TRBJ2-3; D remains unclear. Sequenced material: peripheral blood, taken from a patient treated with radiotherapy plus ipilimumab. CDR3 sequence (DNA): TGTGCCAGTAATTTCGCAGTCACAGATACGCAGTATTTT. Translating gives CASNFAVTDTQYF. Based on the CDR3 plus reference TRBV19 and TRBJ2-3, the full variable domain is DGGITQSPKYLFRKEGQNVTLSCEQNLNHDAMYWYRQDPGQGLRLIYYSQIVNDFQKGDIAEGYSVSREKKESFPLTVTSAQKNPTAFYLCASNFAVTDTQYFGPGTRLTVL.